The entry below describes one T cell receptor (beta chain). TCRdb keeps only in-frame clones here, not all; method: immunoSEQ multiplex PCR. The sample includes tens of thousands of clones, approximately 91% of them seen just once. The data derive from a study of T cell changes during pregnancy in multiple sclerosis. Per germline, CDR1 LNHDA and CDR2 SQIVND (reference sequence). Trimming stripped 4 bases from V and 3 bases from J, with 10 bases between. This CDR3 is built from 13 residues. The chain links TRBV19 to TRBJ2-7, with D perhaps matching TRBD2 (6 bases). This sample comprised peripheral blood, obtained in the first trimester of pregnancy. The clonotype was recovered from a female donor with multiple sclerosis, enrolled in a pregnancy study. The DNA of the CDR3 is TGTGCCAGTAGTACTAGCGCAATCTACGAGCAGTACTTC. It codes for CASSTSAIYEQYF.